The 10 T cell receptor beta chains below were found in one sample sequenced in a study of blood T cell repertoires in COVID-19. Generated by immunoSEQ multiplex PCR, the TCRdb table keeps only in-frame clones and is missing some. Of under 250,000 clones listed, over 75% are singletons. Sequences were obtained from peripheral blood. These receptors came from a man aged 25 to 45 who had recovered from COVID-19.

This chain links TRBV6-5 with TRBJ1-2, with D unresolved. The CDR3 covers 12 residues. V was shortened by 5 bases and J by 6 bases, with 10 bases between the two germline ends. Germline V gives CDR1 MNHEY, CDR2 SVGAGI. CDR3 coding DNA: TGTGCCAGCAGTCACTTCGGGAATGGCTACACCTTC. Translation gives CASSHFGNGYTF.

The chain recombines TRBV7-3 with TRBJ2-6, with 10 positions matching TRBD1. Germline V lookup: CDR1 SGHTA, CDR2 FQGTGA. Trimming removed 5 bases from V and 1 base from J; junction bases left unmatched: 11. The CDR3 spans 19 residues. The chain's CDR3 is CASSATPGQGLSGANVLTF. Written as DNA, the CDR3 is TGTGCCAGCAGCGCCACTCCGGGACAGGGGTTGTCTGGGGCCAACGTCCTGACTTTC.

This chain joins TRBV4-1 and TRBJ2-5; 8 bases agree with TRBD2. This CDR3 spans 16 amino acids. The V gene's germline CDR1 is MGHRA and CDR2 YSYEKL. J lost 5 bases, V lost 0 bases, and 8 bases had no gene match. CDR3 amino acids: CASSQELSGGGETQYF. CDR3 coding DNA: TGCGCCAGCAGCCAAGAGCTAAGCGGGGGCGGGGAGACCCAGTACTTC.

This chain joins TRBV5-8 and TRBJ1-5; no reliable D call. CDR1 is SGHTS and CDR2 is YDEGEE in the germline V gene. The CDR3 runs 16 residues. Trimming cost V 4 bases and J 5 bases, with 19 bases left between them. The CDR3 here is CASSQFGRESHQPQHF. The CDR3 DNA is TGTGCCAGCAGCCAGTTCGGGCGGGAAAGTCATCAGCCCCAGCATTTT.

The gene calls are TRBV3-1 (or the pseudogene TRBV3-2) and TRBJ1-2, with D maybe TRBD1 (6 bases). Germline loops: CDR1 LGHDT, CDR2 YNNKEL (reference sequence). This CDR3 has 14 amino acids. The V and J ends lost 3 bases and 4 bases respectively, with 12 bases between them. The DNA of the CDR3 is TGTGCCAGCAGCCACCTACAGGGAAGCTATGGCTACACCTTC. It encodes CASSHLQGSYGYTF.

The DNA for the CDR3 is TGTGCCAGCAGTTTCTGGACAGGGGACCTTTTTGGGGCCAACGTCCTGACTTTC. Translating it yields CASSFWTGDLFGANVLTF. V and J are TRBV7-9 and TRBJ2-6, with TRBD1 matching 9 bases. After removal of 6 bases from V and 3 bases from J, the junction contained 12 bases not matched to a gene. Germline CDR1 SEHNR, CDR2 FQNEAQ (reference sequence). CDR3 length equals 18 residues.

This sequence joins TRBV5-5 and TRBJ1-6, with TRBD1 identical over 8 bases. The CDR3 totals 16 residues. V shed 2 bases, J shed 5 bases, and the junction held 6 bases outside the gene matches. The germline gives CDR1 SGHKS, CDR2 YYEKEE (reference sequence). This CDR3 reads CASSLAGQGDNSPLHF. The DNA of the CDR3 is TGTGCCAGCAGCTTAGCTGGACAGGGTGATAATTCACCCCTCCACTTT.

The genes are TRBV7-3 and TRBJ2-2; D is undetermined. CDR1 SGHTA and CDR2 FQGTGA come from the germline V gene. Deletions cut 4 bases from V and 5 bases from J, with 8 bases between. This CDR3 spans 13 amino acids. CDR3 amino acids: CASSWSRTGELFF. DNA of the CDR3: TGTGCCAGCAGCTGGAGTCGGACCGGGGAGCTGTTTTTT.

V usage is TRBV19 and J usage is TRBJ2-7; 8 bases align to TRBD2. V dropped 5 bases and J dropped 4; count of bases not matched to a gene: 10. The CDR3 loop spans 15 amino acids. Germline values: CDR1 LNHDA, CDR2 SQIVND (reference sequence). The CDR3 nucleotides are TGTGCCAGTAGTCCTGATAGCGGGGATTGGTACGAGCAGTACTTC. Its translation: CASSPDSGDWYEQYF.

V and J are TRBV5-4 and TRBJ2-5; D is perhaps TRBD2 (5 bases). Germline assignment: CDR1 SGHNT and CDR2 YYREEE (reference sequence). Trimming cost V 4 bases and J 4 bases, with 17 bases left between them. The CDR3 has 15 amino acids. CDR3 residues: CASSMQRGMGETQYF. DNA for the CDR3: TGTGCCAGCAGCATGCAACGGGGAATGGGAGAGACCCAGTACTTC.